This TCR beta chain was profiled in a study of CD8 T cells in ankylosing spondylitis. Notes on the study in general: A TCR beta motif of under 10 highly homologous variants appeared characteristic of ankylosing spondylitis blood.

TCRdb independently ran MiXCR on the 5' RACE reads; one entry per CDR3 protein. This repertoire shows 450,000 or so distinct CDR3 sequences, roughly 26% found once; its top ten account for about 0.9%. This clonotype came up a few times. Its specificity is unknown. An end of the junction differs from the germline gene, which may be a read error. Germline assignment: CDR1 SGHAT and CDR2 FQNNGV. The CDR3 contains 12 residues. The rearrangement uses TRBV11-2 and TRBJ1-1; TRBD1 aligns across 8 bases. Source material: blood, either unsorted or a sorted T cell fraction (not recorded which). The sequence was collected from a male donor with ankylosing spondylitis. Written as DNA, the CDR3 is TGTGCCTGCAGACAGGGGATCACTGAAGCTTTCTTT. It translates to CACRQGITEAFF.